Below, 4 T cell receptor beta chains from the same sample are listed, as sequenced in a study of T-cell memory formation after mild COVID-19. TCRdb ran MiXCR on the 5' RACE reads and lists one entry per CDR3 protein. The profile shows a few hundred thousand distinct CDR3 sequences, less than 25% of them singletons. The sequenced material came from PBMCs or a T cell subset sorted from them (not recorded which). The receptors come from an adult woman who had mild COVID-19 (a few samples of this study predate the infection). Cell type and time point are not known.

The sample holds many counts of this clonotype. The chain uses TRBV6-5 and TRBJ2-1, with D unclear. There are 14 residues in the CDR3. Germline CDR1 reads MNHEY; CDR2 reads SVGAGI. The V gene lost 5 bases and the J gene lost 6 bases, with 14 bases spanning the gap. In DNA form, the CDR3 reads TGTGCCAGCAGTCCACAATCAGACGGCAATGAGCAGTTCTTC. This translates into CASSPQSDGNEQFF.

V and J are TRBV9 and TRBJ2-1; 10 bases line up with TRBD2. The CDR3 runs to 15 residues. In germline, CDR1 is SGDLS, CDR2 YYNGEE. Trimming removed 4 bases from V and 6 bases from J; junction bases left unmatched: 7. CDR3 residues: CASSPRTSGTNEQFF. CDR3 DNA: TGTGCCAGCAGCCCCCGGACTAGCGGTACCAATGAGCAGTTCTTC. The variable domain in full, completed from reference TRBV9 and TRBJ2-1, reads DSGVTQTPKHLITATGQRVTLRCSPRSGDLSVYWYQQSLDQGLQFLIQYYNGEERAKGNILERFSAQQFPDLHSELNLSSLELGDSALYFCASSPRTSGTNEQFFGPGTRLTVL.

This clonotype has a handful of counts. The chain joins TRBV4-1 to TRBJ2-1; 11 bases line up with TRBD2. CDR3 length: 19 amino acids. Germline values: CDR1 MGHRA, CDR2 YSYEKL. V was clipped by 0 bases and J by 10 bases; unmatched bases: 17. CDR3 nucleotide sequence: TGCGCCAGCAGCCAAGAAAGGGGACTAGCGGCCTTTGGGGGCCAGGAGCAGTTCTTC. As protein: CASSQERGLAAFGGQEQFF.

In its sample, this clonotype was seen many times. V is TRBV12-3 or TRBV12-4 and J is TRBJ2-7, with a tentative D call TRBD2 (7 bases). The CDR3 is 12 residues long. With 5 bases removed from V and 6 bases from J, the gap between germline ends came to 11 bases. The CDR3 is CASSPGGREQYF. CDR3 in DNA: TGTGCCAGCAGTCCCGGGGGGCGCGAGCAGTACTTC.